This T cell receptor (beta chain) was identified in a study of cytomegalovirus exposure and HLA in healthy donors (dated 2017 in TCRdb). About the full investigation: An earlier analysis of some 600 of the donors reported over 250 Gb of sequence data and around 100 million unique TCR beta sequences obtained from approximately 180 million T cells. Among around 400 genotyped donors of the cohort, an average of roughly 230,000 unique TCR beta nucleotide sequences was sequenced per donor, of which about 18% were non-productive. The genetic ancestry cluster associated with self-reported Caucasian donors included roughly four fifths of the 398 genotyped donors. Every discovery cohort repertoire had been produced on one sequencing platform. In addition to the first cohort of 650 to 800 subjects, a separate validation cohort of 120 different subjects was used. HLA typing covered class I and class II loci at four-digit resolution. In a later analysis, previously published TCR beta repertoires from 666 donors were re-analyzed and high-resolution HLA genotyping was added so that TCR occurrence patterns could be studied. The study used immunosequencing to profile the T cell repertoires of several hundred subjects and linked those repertoires to cytomegalovirus serostatus. Typing coverage varied by locus: roughly 620-640 donors for A, B, C, DRB1 and DQB1; under 550 for DQA1; about 570 for DPA1; approximately 490 for DPB1. An earlier analysis of a few hundred of the donors applied high-throughput TCR beta sequencing to assess whether each TCR beta V gene segment acted as functional or pseudogenic. The aim of the study was to test whether cataloging public T cell receptors could identify signatures of past pathogen exposure. Donor age, sex, ethnicity and CMV serostatus were compiled alongside the repertoire data. A later genetic analysis used genome-wide SNP genotypes for about 65% of the roughly 700 donors, treating that subset as a discovery cohort. To predict cytomegalovirus infection status, the study combined high-throughput TCR immunosequencing, statistical association of individual TCRs with disease status, and machine learning. Rather than using new phenotypic data, the later analysis identified candidate immune exposures from TCR beta sequences and from how often those sequences occurred across donors. About 300 gigabases of sequencing data and tens of millions of unique TCR sequences were included in an early release covering around 600 HLA-typed donors. Five DR-DQ haplotypes were handled as single units for association and clustering, since linkage in the cohort was strong.

A word on this clone: It lacks a known antigen. The input lacks base qualities; no much larger clone sits a single base away.

At the junction V is shortened by 6 bases and J by 3 bases; bases outside the gene matches: 8. For CDR1 and CDR2, the germline V gene (reference sequence) lists LNHDA and SQIVND. The CDR3 starts with the cysteine, ends with the phenylalanine, and has 16 residues. Kept here is only the CDR3 DNA, which spans 48 bases and is read in frame from base 1. In total, over 600 healthy bone marrow donors made up the cohort. At the time of sampling, all cohort members were nominally healthy, though unrecorded immune exposures were likely present. The donor tested CMV seropositive, placing the donor among the 289 seropositive members of the cohort. A peripheral blood sample was provided by each donor, and peripheral blood mononuclear cells were used for TCR beta sequencing. The Qiagen DNeasy Blood Extraction Kit was used to extract genomic DNA from the blood cell samples. Library construction relied on the immunoSEQ multiplex PCR assay. The multiplex PCR relied on a mix of 60 forward primers for TCR Vbeta segments and 13 reverse primers for TCR Jbeta segments. Amplification of the CDR3 region of rearranged TCR beta genes was performed with a multiplex PCR assay on genomic DNA. Amplified TCR beta libraries were sequenced as 87-base-pair reads on the Illumina HiSeq System. From the authors' description of their analysis: In a later analysis, about 80 million unique TCR beta chains were counted across the approximately 670 repertoires, and roughly 11 million of these chains were shared by at least two donors. To remove PCR and sequencing errors, raw reads were error-corrected and collapsed into unique sequences using a nearest-neighbor algorithm that merged closely related sequences. Alignment of CDR3 sequences to IMGT reference sequences was used to assign V, D and J gene segments. For a sequence to be retained, a match of at least six nucleotides was required to both a V gene segment and a J gene segment. Rearrangements were classified as productive when the CDR3 lacked stop codons and remained in frame with V and J, and all other rearrangements were classified as non-productive. Following IMGT convention, CDR3 was defined as the stretch from the second conserved V-encoded cysteine to the conserved J-encoded phenylalanine. In an earlier analysis of 550 to 650 of the donors, sequences lacking an unambiguous match to a single V gene segment were excluded. An earlier analysis of some 500 of the donors classified V segments as functional when productive rearrangements were above 56.7% and as segregating when the standard deviation between donors was above 5%. A statistical classification framework was built for diagnosing cytomegalovirus status from the catalog of TCR beta chain sequences. A later analysis assigned V and J genes by comparing TCR nucleotide sequences with IMGT/GENE-DB human TR gene sequences. The TCRdist pipeline was used in a later analysis to assign CDR3 sequences and most-parsimonious VDJ recombination scenarios. In a later analysis, every TCR beta chain was defined by the combination of its CDR3 amino acid sequence and its V-gene family, and reads without a unique V-gene family were dropped. To address suspected cross-contamination and a sequencing artifact, a later analysis removed roughly 640 highly shared, low-generation-probability nucleotide sequences. In a later analysis, a clonal expansion index was calculated for each public chain from normalized within-repertoire ranks of inferred template counts. A later analysis computed generation probabilities with a VDJ recombination model fitted to out-of-frame rearrangements, and checked the results against IGoR. In a later analysis, TCR-TCR, TCR-HLA and TCR-CMV co-occurrence was scored with hypergeometric tests, and a repertoire-size bias correction was applied to TCR pairs. False discovery rates were estimated in a later analysis by permuting HLA or CMV assignments 20 times. In a later analysis, co-occurring TCRs were grouped using DBSCAN, with TCRdist sequence similarity added in when clustering inside HLA-allele-positive subsets. For co-occurrence clustering, repertoires with fewer than 30,000 or more than 120,000 public chains were excluded, along with roughly five repertoires with anomalous nucleotide sharing. Imported from immuneACCESS, the table was reduced by TCRdb to in-frame sequences with V and J called. These copies leave out some clones; in studies compared against another copy, an unresolved V gene accounts for under half, and the cause of the remainder is not known. V, J and clone size reflect that table, while D and trimming were determined from the DNA. The sample contains about 75,000 clones, around 83% of them found a single time. 18% of the sample is held by the ten biggest clonotypes.

The paper as a whole reports these results and caveats: In a later genetic analysis, fewer N-insertions in productive TCRs were reported among donors in an Asian-associated ancestry cluster than the roughly 710-donor mean. A cluster of highly shared sequence variants was judged likely to represent a technical artifact of the sequencing pipeline. In both the original and validation cohorts, the classifier was reported to diagnose cytomegalovirus status with high specificity and sensitivity. In a later analysis, the rate of TCR association differed among HLA loci, with DRB1 alleles having the most associated TCRs and HLA-C alleles having the fewest. This cohort had only TCR beta chains sequenced, and the lack of alpha or paired-chain data limited which features could be detected. Roughly uniform sequencing depth across donors was assumed in presence/absence analyses, although this assumption may not hold. The only immune exposure information available for the cohort was CMV serostatus. In an earlier analysis of under 600 of the donors, most TCR beta V segments were observed in productive rearrangements about 87% or about 30% of the time, broadly matching IMGT annotations. The authors suggested that the approach could potentially be generalized to other disease states and immunological phenotypes. Several of the top co-occurrence clusters appeared to be linked to parvovirus B19, influenza, CMV and Epstein-Barr virus, according to a later analysis. Some IMGT-functional V segments, including TRBV6-2 and TRBV6-3, could not be distinguished by the 87-base-pair reads and were therefore excluded. A later genetic analysis associated a missense DCLRE1C variant with V-gene and J-gene trimming of TCR beta chains, and an independent cohort replicated the association. Linkage disequilibrium might explain the correlated functional status among segregating V segments, but an unknown experimental factor could not be excluded. Because HLA typing was missing for some donors at each locus, association tests included only the typed subset. Most TCR sequences were seen in very few donors, while some public TCRs were found in many individuals. In the study, roughly 160 TCR beta chains were listed as associated with cytomegalovirus. At a false discovery rate of 0.05, a later analysis linked fewer than 20,000 TCR beta sequences to specific HLA alleles. The earlier analysis of fewer than 750 of the donors excluded roughly 16 rarely observed V segments, including chromosome 9 orphons, because counts were too low. A few of the identified cytomegalovirus-associated TCR beta chains were confirmed in vitro to be specific for cytomegalovirus antigens. A further reported finding was that TCR beta sequences accurately predicted the HLA-A and HLA-B alleles for most subjects in the first cohort. Most CMV-associated TCR beta chains appeared to be HLA-restricted in a later analysis, and the HLA associations seemed to be driven largely by CMV exposure. In a later analysis, HLA-associated TCR beta chains showed more clonal expansion and lower generation probabilities than non-associated chains that were equally common. When HLA alleles, especially DR and DQ, strongly co-occurred, TCR associations were difficult to assign to individual alleles.

The sample taken for sequencing was PBMCs. The source of this sequence is a man in his 70s in good health and CMV-seropositive. Here the chain combines TRBV19 and TRBJ2-6, with 7 central nucleotides matching TRBD1. The CDR3 is CASRLLGGIGANVLTF. In nucleotide form, the sequence is TGTGCCAGTAGGCTACTAGGGGGCATTGGGGCCAACGTCCTGACTTTC.